This T cell receptor beta chain was profiled in a study of OX40 agonist ivuxolimab in advanced cancers. Study background: Males comprised approximately 81% of the group, whose mean age was about 61 years (range roughly 20 to 85). Earlier anti-PD-1, anti-PD-L1 or anti-CTLA-4 therapy was permitted; under 50% had received some.

On this clone itself: At one end, the junction sequence differs from germline, possibly due to a read error.

Using immunoSEQ multiplex PCR, the repertoire was profiled, and TCRdb retains in-frame clones only, with some absent. The data contain about 83,000 clones, roughly 83% of them singletons. Autoimmune disease history or systemic immunosuppression meant exclusion. The sequence came from an adult with an advanced solid tumor such as melanoma, head and neck, liver or kidney cancer. Sequences were derived from CD4+ or CD8+ T cells sorted from blood, sampled in a trial of the OX40 agonist ivuxolimab.

The CDR3 sequence: CASKPRDSNNEQFF. CDR3 DNA sequence: TGTGCCAGCAAACCCCGGGACTCCAACAATGAGCAGTTCTTC. J is TRBJ2-1 and V is TRBV18; a possible D gene is TRBD2 (6 bases). Germline V gene data show CDR1 as KGHSH and CDR2 as LQKENI. This CDR3 has 14 residues.